These T cell receptor beta chains were read from a single sample in a study of low-dose radiotherapy and immunotherapy resistance in tumors. A single record per CDR3 protein comes from TCRdb applying MiXCR to the reads. The data show tens of thousands of distinct CDR3 sequences, approximately 35% seen once. The specimen was PBMCs, collected after low-dose radiotherapy plus immunotherapy. Receptors originate from a male donor with rectosigmoid adenocarcinoma. Both conserved end residues are part of each CDR3. A D gene is named only where the DNA matches it firmly. Clone size, where shown, is once, few, many, or a class for clones that have expanded.

clone_size,v_call,d_call,j_call,cdr3_aa,cdr3_nt
many,TRBV30,.,TRBJ1-6,CAWCAGHLSPLHF,TGTGCCTGGTGTGCGGGCCATCTTTCACCCCTCCACTTT
.,TRBV25-1,.,TRBJ1-3,CASRDPGNTIYF,TGTGCCAGCAGGGATCCTGGAAACACCATATATTTT
many,TRBV19,TRBD1,TRBJ2-6,CASNLGRDRGAGANVLTF,TGTGCCAGTAACCTGGGAAGAGACAGGGGAGCTGGGGCCAACGTCCTGACTTTC
.,TRBV20-1,.,TRBJ2-7,CSALLQTNSLRWYEQYF,TGCAGTGCTCTTCTACAGACGAACTCCCTCCGTTGGTACGAGCAGTACTTC
many,TRBV4-1,.,TRBJ1-3,CASSRAGLIHSGNTIYF,TGCGCCAGCAGCCGAGCAGGACTGATTCACTCTGGAAACACCATATATTTT
few,TRBV2,TRBD1,TRBJ2-5,CASPQDRGPRETQYF,TGTGCCAGCCCCCAGGACAGGGGGCCCCGGGAGACCCAGTACTTC
many,TRBV7-8,TRBD1,TRBJ2-7,CASSLGDRGFEQYF,TGTGCCAGCAGCTTAGGGGACAGGGGATTCGAGCAGTACTTC
many,TRBV5-1,TRBD2,TRBJ2-2,CASSFWAGLASGELFF,TGCGCCAGCAGCTTTTGGGCGGGACTAGCGTCCGGGGAGCTGTTTTTT
many,TRBV5-5,.,TRBJ1-6,CASSQPGNHSPLHF,TGTGCCAGCAGCCAGCCGGGGAACCATTCACCCCTCCACTTT
many,TRBV5-1,.,TRBJ1-2,CATRASGGANYGYTF,TGCGCCACCCGAGCTTCAGGAGGGGCTAACTATGGCTACACCTTC
.,TRBV5-1,TRBD1,TRBJ1-6,CASSIWGQGANSPLHF,TGCGCCAGCAGCATTTGGGGACAGGGGGCTAATTCACCCCTCCACTTT
many,TRBV28,.,TRBJ1-1,CASSLTTEAFF,TGTGCCAGCAGTTTAACGACTGAAGCTTTCTTT
many,TRBV7-9,.,TRBJ2-7,CASSDNYEQYF,TGTGCCAGCAGCGACAACTACGAGCAGTACTTC
many,TRBV15,TRBD1,TRBJ1-1,CATSKGGQDGNTEAFF,TGTGCCACCAGCAAGGGGGGACAGGACGGGAACACTGAAGCTTTCTTT
many,TRBV28,.,TRBJ1-5,CASSGGAGNQPQHF,TGTGCCAGCAGCGGTGGGGCAGGTAATCAGCCCCAGCATTTT
.,TRBV5-1,.,TRBJ1-3,CASSLSGDQGNTIYF,TGCGCCAGCAGCTTGTCGGGGGACCAAGGAAACACCATATATTTT
many,TRBV5-1,TRBD2,TRBJ2-3,CASSLGKTSGGTDTQYF,TGCGCCAGCAGCTTGGGCAAGACTAGCGGGGGAACAGATACGCAGTATTTT
many,TRBV6-2/TRBV6-3,TRBD1,TRBJ2-7,CASSYDRTGISYEQYF,TGTGCCAGCAGTTACGATCGGACAGGGATCTCCTACGAGCAGTACTTC
many,TRBV6-2/TRBV6-3,.,TRBJ1-2,CASSYGTEETF,TGTGCCAGCAGTTACGGTACAGAGGAGACCTTC
.,TRBV28,TRBD1,TRBJ1-5,CASSPQGPDNQPQHF,TGTGCCAGCAGTCCACAGGGGCCTGACAATCAGCCCCAGCATTTT
many,TRBV12-3/TRBV12-4,.,TRBJ2-3,CASSFGGETSTQYF,TGTGCCAGCAGTTTTGGGGGAGAGACAAGTACGCAGTATTTT
.,TRBV19,TRBD2,TRBJ2-2,CASRVAGELNTGELFF,TGTGCCAGTCGGGTAGCGGGGGAGTTGAACACCGGGGAGCTGTTTTTT
.,TRBV9,TRBD1,TRBJ2-1,CASSDQGALFNEQFF,TGTGCCAGCAGCGACCAGGGGGCCCTTTTTAATGAGCAGTTCTTC
.,TRBV7-2,.,TRBJ2-1,CASSRGGILNEQFF,TGTGCCAGCAGCCGGGGAGGTATCCTCAATGAGCAGTTCTTC
.,TRBV12-3/TRBV12-4,.,TRBJ2-4,CASSLGWDGAKNIQYF,TGTGCCAGCAGTTTAGGCTGGGACGGAGCCAAAAACATTCAGTACTTC
many,TRBV6-2/TRBV6-3,.,TRBJ2-6,CASSSYGANVLTF,TGTGCCAGCAGTTCCTACGGGGCCAACGTCCTGACTTTC
.,TRBV7-8,TRBD2,TRBJ2-2,CASSLKREGTGELFF,TGTGCCAGCAGCTTAAAGCGGGAGGGCACCGGGGAGCTGTTTTTT
many,TRBV30,.,TRBJ1-5,CAWSIQSNQPQHF,TGTGCCTGGAGTATCCAGAGCAATCAGCCCCAGCATTTT